A selection of T cell receptor beta chains follows, all from one sample in a study of shared clonotypes between healthy human individuals. Method: immunoSEQ multiplex PCR; TCRdb's copy keeps in-frame clones and lacks some. The sample holds some 1.4 million clones; around 97% are singletons and the top ten take about 1%. Sequencing was carried out using naive CD4+ T cells sorted from blood. These TCRs come from a man aged 30-40 years in good health. CDR3s include the opening cysteine and the closing phenylalanine or tryptophan. Each record gives: clone size, V gene, D gene, J gene, CDR3 protein, CDR3 DNA. The D gene is left open where the match is weak. Clone size is given for some rows only: seen once, a few or many times, or a class if the clone is expanded.

.	TRBV5-4	TRBD2	TRBJ2-2	CASTVSGRGTGELFF	TGTGCCAGCACCGTTAGCGGGAGGGGCACCGGGGAGCTGTTTTTT
.	TRBV5-6	TRBD2	TRBJ2-5	CASSVTLVIAGPKETQYF	TGTGCCAGCAGCGTAACCCTGGTTATAGCGGGCCCTAAAGAGACCCAGTACTTC
once	TRBV5-6	.	TRBJ2-5	CASSFWETQYF	TGTGCCAGCAGCTTCTGGGAGACCCAGTACTTC
.	TRBV30	.	TRBJ1-5	CASFGPQHF	TGTGCCAGCTTTGGGCCCCAGCATTTT
once	TRBV30	TRBD1	TRBJ1-2	CAAYRGVNYGYTF	TGTGCCGCCTACAGGGGGGTAAACTATGGCTACACCTTC
.	TRBV27	TRBD2	TRBJ2-1	CASSYKRGGANEQFF	TGTGCCAGCAGCTATAAGCGGGGTGGGGCCAATGAGCAGTTCTTC
.	TRBV5-5	.	TRBJ2-7	CASSLAAYEQYF	TGTGCCAGCAGCTTGGCGGCCTACGAGCAGTACTTC
.	TRBV11-2	.	TRBJ2-3	CASSTLSRGADTQYF	TGTGCCAGCAGCACCCTCAGTAGAGGGGCAGATACGCAGTATTTT
.	TRBV11-2	.	TRBJ1-1	CASSLLGGEDPEAFF	TGTGCCAGCAGCTTATTGGGGGGCGAGGATCCCGAAGCTTTCTTT
.	TRBV6-1	.	TRBJ1-1	CASSEARKTEAFF	TGTGCCAGCAGTGAAGCGCGGAAAACTGAAGCTTTCTTT
.	TRBV6-6	TRBD1	TRBJ1-2	CASSYADRGASYGYTF	TGTGCCAGCAGTTACGCGGACAGGGGGGCAAGCTATGGCTACACCTTC
.	TRBV29-1	TRBD1	TRBJ1-1	CSVQAFGTGVTEAFF	TGCAGCGTTCAGGCATTTGGGACAGGGGTAACTGAAGCTTTCTTT
.	TRBV5-5	TRBD1	TRBJ1-5	CACWDSRNQPQHF	TGTGCCTGCTGGGACAGTCGCAATCAGCCCCAGCATTTT
.	TRBV5-1	TRBD2	TRBJ2-5	CASSWGGVGQETQYF	TGCGCCAGCAGTTGGGGGGGAGTTGGGCAAGAGACCCAGTACTTC
.	TRBV5-4	.	TRBJ1-4	CASSLGTGNEKLFF	TGTGCCAGCAGCTTGGGGACGGGAAATGAAAAACTGTTTTTT
.	TRBV29-1	.	TRBJ1-1	CSTGGRQLNTEAFF	TGCAGCACTGGGGGTCGACAGCTGAACACTGAAGCTTTCTTT
.	TRBV9	TRBD2	TRBJ2-3	CASSVASSGATDTQYF	TGTGCCAGCAGCGTAGCTTCTAGCGGGGCCACAGATACGCAGTATTTT
.	TRBV7-9	.	TRBJ1-2	CASSWAPAGGYTF	TGTGCCAGCAGTTGGGCTCCGGCGGGAGGCTACACCTTC
.	TRBV4-3	TRBD1	TRBJ1-5	CASSQGHRGDQPQHF	TGCGCCAGCAGCCAGGGACACAGGGGCGATCAGCCCCAGCATTTT
.	TRBV4-1	.	TRBJ2-7	CASSQDLLANSYEQYF	TGCGCCAGCAGCCAAGATCTCCTAGCGAACTCCTACGAGCAGTACTTC
.	TRBV10-3	.	TRBJ1-1	CAISESFRVPEAFF	TGTGCCATCAGTGAGTCTTTCAGGGTTCCTGAAGCTTTCTTT
.	TRBV10-3	.	TRBJ2-7	CAISGSYEQYF	TGTGCCATCAGTGGAAGTTACGAGCAGTACTTC
.	TRBV18	.	TRBJ1-3	CASSPGMADSGNTIYF	TGTGCCAGCTCACCAGGGATGGCAGACTCTGGAAACACCATATATTTT
.	TRBV9	.	TRBJ1-3	CASSVDLPGTSGNTIYF	TGTGCCAGCAGCGTAGACCTCCCGGGGACTTCTGGAAACACCATATATTTT
.	TRBV5-1	TRBD1	TRBJ2-2	CASSRTGMNTGELFF	TGCGCCAGCAGCCGGACAGGGATGAACACCGGGGAGCTGTTTTTT
.	TRBV2	.	TRBJ1-2	CASSDDNYGYTF	TGTGCCAGCAGTGACGATAACTATGGCTACACCTTC
few	TRBV14	.	TRBJ2-2	CASSQVGTGELFF	TGTGCCAGCAGCCAAGTGGGCACCGGGGAGCTGTTTTTT
once	TRBV27	TRBD1	TRBJ2-3	CASSRLALGQGPSTDTQYF	TGTGCCAGCAGTCGTTTAGCCCTAGGACAGGGGCCTAGCACAGATACGCAGTATTTT
.	TRBV21-1	.	TRBJ2-7	CASSKQGSSYEQYF	TGTGCCAGCAGCAAGCAGGGATCCTCCTACGAGCAGTACTTC
.	TRBV5-4	TRBD1	TRBJ2-7	CASSLASGGNEQYF	TGTGCCAGCAGCTTGGCCTCAGGGGGCAACGAGCAGTACTTC
.	TRBV7-8	TRBD2	TRBJ2-1	CASSLSGTSGTTPPYNEQFF	TGTGCCAGCAGCTTATCCGGGACTAGCGGGACCACCCCCCCCTACAATGAGCAGTTCTTC
.	TRBV2	TRBD2	TRBJ2-1	CASSVGPGTSSNNEQFF	TGTGCCAGCAGTGTGGGCCCCGGGACTAGCAGCAACAATGAGCAGTTCTTC
.	TRBV28	.	TRBJ2-1	CASSYGRPPLSYNEQFF	TGTGCCAGCAGTTATGGACGGCCACCCTTATCCTACAATGAGCAGTTCTTC
.	TRBV5-4	.	TRBJ2-7	CASSLRTTYEQYF	TGTGCCAGCAGCTTGCGCACAACCTACGAGCAGTACTTC
.	TRBV6-6	.	TRBJ2-5	CASSYSLETQYF	TGTGCCAGCAGTTACTCCCTTGAGACCCAGTACTTC
.	TRBV5-1	.	TRBJ1-5	CASSLGDRPNQPQHF	TGCGCCAGCAGCTTGGGAGACAGGCCGAATCAGCCCCAGCATTTT
.	TRBV5-1	TRBD1	TRBJ1-1	CASSLRGQGGTEAFF	TGCGCCAGCAGCTTGAGGGGGCAGGGTGGCACTGAAGCTTTCTTT
.	TRBV6-5	.	TRBJ1-2	CASSPFRDGYGYTF	TGTGCCAGCAGTCCATTCCGGGACGGCTATGGCTACACCTTC
.	TRBV20-1	.	TRBJ2-1	CSASGDNEQFF	TGCAGTGCTAGTGGCGACAATGAGCAGTTCTTC
.	TRBV7-9	TRBD2	TRBJ2-1	CASSLAGPLAGGEQFF	TGTGCCAGCAGCTTAGCGGGCCCCCTAGCGGGAGGTGAGCAGTTCTTC
.	TRBV5-1	TRBD1	TRBJ2-7	CASSLLTGVYEQYF	TGCGCCAGCAGCTTGTTAACAGGGGTGTACGAGCAGTACTTC
.	TRBV9	TRBD2	TRBJ2-7	CASSAEVTSGAPYEQYF	TGTGCCAGCAGCGCAGAAGTGACTAGCGGAGCTCCGTACGAGCAGTACTTC
.	TRBV5-1	.	TRBJ2-3	CASSPGTPTDTQYF	TGCGCCAGCAGCCCGGGGACTCCCACAGATACGCAGTATTTT
.	TRBV28	TRBD1	TRBJ1-5	CASDDRVQPQHF	TGTGCCAGCGATGACAGGGTTCAGCCCCAGCATTTT
.	TRBV19	.	TRBJ2-4	CASRPQEAKNIQYF	TGTGCCAGTAGGCCCCAGGAAGCCAAAAACATTCAGTACTTC
once	TRBV11-2	.	TRBJ1-4	CASSLGLGGGYEKLFF	TGTGCCAGCAGCTTAGGATTGGGGGGTGGGTATGAAAAACTGTTTTTT
once	TRBV6-1	TRBD2	TRBJ2-1	CASSGRQSSGYFLAYNEQFF	TGTGCCAGCAGTGGGAGGCAATCTAGCGGGTACTTCTTAGCGTACAATGAGCAGTTCTTC
.	TRBV5-1	.	TRBJ1-1	CASRTTTGNTEAFF	TGCGCCAGCAGGACCACTACAGGGAACACTGAAGCTTTCTTT
.	TRBV19	TRBD1	TRBJ1-2	CASRPRDRVYGYTF	TGTGCCAGTCGTCCTCGGGACAGGGTTTATGGCTACACCTTC
.	TRBV7-2	.	TRBJ2-2	CASSLRTSNTGELFF	TGTGCCAGCAGCTTACGGACCTCGAACACCGGGGAGCTGTTTTTT
.	TRBV28	.	TRBJ2-2	CASQTDMQLPNTGELFF	TGTGCCAGCCAAACGGACATGCAGCTACCGAACACCGGGGAGCTGTTTTTT
.	TRBV5-6	.	TRBJ2-3	CASSLGKSRALGTQYF	TGTGCCAGCAGCTTGGGAAAGAGTAGGGCCCTGGGTACGCAGTATTTT
.	TRBV6-6	TRBD2	TRBJ2-7	CASSPGGYEQYF	TGTGCCAGCAGCCCGGGGGGCTACGAGCAGTACTTC
.	TRBV6-1	.	TRBJ2-7	CASSEVWGLVSEQYF	TGTGCCAGCAGTGAAGTGTGGGGGTTAGTTTCCGAGCAGTACTTC
.	TRBV29-1	.	TRBJ1-4	CSVGGSGTTNEKLFF	TGCAGCGTTGGGGGGTCCGGTACAACTAATGAAAAACTGTTTTTT
.	TRBV11-2	.	TRBJ1-1	CASSLAASGLAEAFF	TGTGCCAGCAGCTTAGCCGCGTCAGGTCTGGCTGAAGCTTTCTTT
.	TRBV5-4	TRBD2	TRBJ2-1	CASSPTSGRRPQEQFF	TGTGCCAGCAGCCCCACTAGCGGGAGGAGACCCCAGGAGCAGTTCTTC
.	TRBV4-2	.	TRBJ1-2	CASSQGVWDSGYTF	TGTGCCAGCAGCCAAGGGGTTTGGGACTCGGGCTACACCTTC
.	TRBV5-1	.	TRBJ2-7	CATRRVGAYEQYF	TGCGCCACCAGAAGGGTAGGCGCCTACGAGCAGTACTTC
.	TRBV6-1	.	TRBJ2-3	CASSEAARRGGGYTDTQYF	TGTGCCAGCAGTGAAGCTGCTCGACGGGGCGGAGGATACACAGATACGCAGTATTTT